Following are 6 T cell receptor beta chains from one sample sequenced in a study of blood T cell repertoires in COVID-19. Clones were sequenced by immunoSEQ multiplex PCR, and TCRdb holds only the in-frame ones, with some missing. This table holds about 400,000 clones, around 89% found once. What was sequenced was peripheral blood. The receptors here all came from a middle-aged man with acute or convalescent COVID-19.

The chain employs TRBV4-1 and TRBJ1-5; D may be TRBD1 (6 bases). Germline CDR1 reads MGHRA; CDR2 reads YSYEKL. The V end was cut by 3 bases, the J end by 7 bases, with 16 bases between. CDR3 length: 15 amino acids. The CDR3 DNA follows: TGCGCCAGCAGCCAGGGGGGGCGCCCCGGGCAGCCCCAGCATTTT. Translation: CASSQGGRPGQPQHF.

This clone was seen only once. The chain has TRBV18 and TRBJ2-4; D perhaps matches TRBD1 (5 bases). CDR1 KGHSH and CDR2 LQKENI come from the germline V gene. There are 14 residues in the CDR3. Trimming removed 5 bases from V and 7 bases from J, with 15 bases in between. In DNA form, the CDR3 reads TGTGCCAGCTCAGTCTGGGGCGCAGGGAACATTCAGTACTTC. Translated, it gives CASSVWGAGNIQYF.

The chain uses TRBV5-4 and TRBJ1-4; 8 bases align to TRBD1. The germline CDR1 and CDR2 sequences are SGHNT and YYREEE (reference sequence). With V trimmed by 4 bases and J by 8 bases, 10 bases remained unmatched. The CDR3 covers 15 residues. DNA of the CDR3: TGTGCCAGCAGCGTGGACAGGGCAATCTTCGAAAAACTGTTTTTT. Its translation: CASSVDRAIFEKLFF.

As regards this clone: Relative to the germline gene, one junction end is altered; a read error may explain this. The chain couples TRBV7-6 to TRBJ2-5, with 11 bases that match TRBD2. Germline V gene data show CDR1 as SGHVS and CDR2 as FNYEAQ. CDR3 length equals 14 residues. CDR3 coding DNA: TGTGCCAGCAGCCTAGCGGGAGGCCAAGAGACCCAGTACTTC. Encoded protein: CASSLAGGQETQYF.

The CDR3 here is CASSFTRGTTNEKLFF. In DNA form, the CDR3 reads TGTGCCAGCAGCTTCACGAGGGGGACAACTAATGAAAAACTGTTTTTT. The chain combines TRBV27 with TRBJ1-4; a possible D gene is TRBD1 (6 bases). The CDR3 runs 16 residues. Trimming took 6 bases from V and 0 from J, leaving 14 bases between them. CDR1 is MNHEY, CDR2 SMNVEV, per germline (reference sequence).

This clone was found a few times. This rearrangement joins TRBV10-3 to TRBJ1-3; D ambiguous. The CDR3 is 15 residues long. With 6 bases removed from V and 4 bases from J, the gap between germline ends came to 16 bases. Germline CDR1 reads ENHRY; CDR2 reads SYGVKD. CDR3 in amino acids: CAISIGGVSGNTIYF. The CDR3 DNA follows: TGTGCCATCAGCATAGGCGGGGTATCCGGAAACACCATATATTTT.